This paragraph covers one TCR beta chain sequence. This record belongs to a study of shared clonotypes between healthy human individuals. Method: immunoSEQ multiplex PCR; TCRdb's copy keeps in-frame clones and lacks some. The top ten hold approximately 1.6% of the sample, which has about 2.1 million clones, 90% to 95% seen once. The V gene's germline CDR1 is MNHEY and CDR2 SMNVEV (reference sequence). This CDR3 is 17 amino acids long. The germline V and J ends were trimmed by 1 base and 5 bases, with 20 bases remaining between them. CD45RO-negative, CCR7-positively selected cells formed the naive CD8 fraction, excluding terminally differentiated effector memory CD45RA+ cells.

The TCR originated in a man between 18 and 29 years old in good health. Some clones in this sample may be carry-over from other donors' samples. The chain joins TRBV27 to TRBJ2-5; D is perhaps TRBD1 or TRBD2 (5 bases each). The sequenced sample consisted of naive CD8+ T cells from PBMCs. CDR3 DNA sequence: TGTGCCAGCAGTTTATTGGCGACTCGGGGACCCAGGGAGACCCAGTACTTC. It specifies CASSLLATRGPRETQYF.